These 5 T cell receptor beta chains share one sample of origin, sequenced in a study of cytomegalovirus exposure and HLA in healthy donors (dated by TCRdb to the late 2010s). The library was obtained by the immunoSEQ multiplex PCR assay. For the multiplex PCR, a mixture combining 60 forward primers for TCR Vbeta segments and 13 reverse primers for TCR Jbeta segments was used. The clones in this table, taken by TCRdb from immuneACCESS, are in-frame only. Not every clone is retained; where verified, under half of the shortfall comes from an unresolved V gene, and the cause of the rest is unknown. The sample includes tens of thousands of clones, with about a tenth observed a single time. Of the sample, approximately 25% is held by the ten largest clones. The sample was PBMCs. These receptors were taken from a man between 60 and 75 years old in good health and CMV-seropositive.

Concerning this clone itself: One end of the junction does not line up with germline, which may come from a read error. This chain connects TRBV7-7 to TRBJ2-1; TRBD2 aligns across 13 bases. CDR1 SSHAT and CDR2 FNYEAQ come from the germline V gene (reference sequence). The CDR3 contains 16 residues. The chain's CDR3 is CASSRGLAGTYNEQFF. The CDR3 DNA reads TGTGCTAGCAGCAGGGGACTAGCGGGGACTTACAATGAGCAGTTCTTC.

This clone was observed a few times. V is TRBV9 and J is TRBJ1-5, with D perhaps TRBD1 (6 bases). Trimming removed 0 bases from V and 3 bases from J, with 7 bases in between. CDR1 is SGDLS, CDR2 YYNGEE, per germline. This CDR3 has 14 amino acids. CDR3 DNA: TGTGCCAGCAGCGTAGAGGGGGACAATCAGCCCCAGCATTTT. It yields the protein CASSVEGDNQPQHF.

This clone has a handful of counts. CDR3 amino acids: CASRRTGVNTQYF. In DNA, the CDR3 is TGTGCCAGCAGACGGACAGGGGTAAATACGCAGTATTTT. The V and J genes are TRBV28 and TRBJ2-3; TRBD1 aligns across 9 bases. The V and J ends lost 6 bases and 7 bases, in that order; junction bases with no gene match: 5. The CDR3 runs 13 residues. CDR1 and CDR2 (germline): MDHEN, SYDVKM. The full variable domain, in which reference TRBV28 and TRBJ2-3 provide the parts outside the CDR3, is DVKVTQSSRYLVKRTGEKVFLECVQDMDHENMFWYRQDPGLGLRLIYFSYDVKMKEKGDIPEGYSVSREKKERFSLILESASTNQTSMYLCASRRTGVNTQYFGPGTRLTVL.

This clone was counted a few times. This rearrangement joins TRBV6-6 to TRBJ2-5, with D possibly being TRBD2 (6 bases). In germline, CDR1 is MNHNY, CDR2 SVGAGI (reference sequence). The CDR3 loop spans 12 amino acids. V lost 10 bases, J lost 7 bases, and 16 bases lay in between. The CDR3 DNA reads TGTGCCACCAGGACTACCGTGGGGACCCAGTACTTC. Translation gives CATRTTVGTQYF.

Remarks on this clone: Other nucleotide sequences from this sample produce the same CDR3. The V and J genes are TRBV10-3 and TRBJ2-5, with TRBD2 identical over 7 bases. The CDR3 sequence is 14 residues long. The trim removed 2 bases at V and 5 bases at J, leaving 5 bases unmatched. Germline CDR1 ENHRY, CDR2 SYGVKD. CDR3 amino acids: CAISEGGGEETQYF. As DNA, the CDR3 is TGTGCCATCAGTGAGGGGGGAGGGGAGGAGACCCAGTACTTC.